The count of the clone carrying this TCR beta chain is one. This record belongs to a study of cytomegalovirus exposure and HLA in healthy donors. Vbeta (60) and Jbeta (13) primers were used in the PCR. TCRdb keeps only in-frame clones here, not all; method: immunoSEQ multiplex PCR. The data show approximately 73,000 clones, roughly 70% seen once. The CDR3 totals 14 residues. J lost 10 bases, V lost 1 base, and 12 bases had no gene match. The germline V gene has CDR1 GTSNPN and CDR2 SVGIG (reference sequence). The sequence derives from a man between 65 and 79 years old in good health and CMV-seronegative. The sequenced material came from PBMCs. The chain carries TRBV30 and TRBJ2-7, with TRBD1 matching over 8 bases. Here the CDR3 reads CAWSGGTGVLHQYF. DNA for the CDR3: TGTGCCTGGAGTGGTGGGACAGGAGTTCTACACCAGTACTTC. The whole variable domain, filled in from reference TRBV30 and TRBJ2-7, reads SQTIHQWPATLVQPVGSPLSLECTVEGTSNPNLYWYRQAAGRGLQLLFYSVGIGQISSEVPQNLSASRPQDRQFILSSKKLLLSDSGFYLCAWSGGTGVLHQYFGPGTRLTVT.